Sequencing of this TCR beta chain was carried out in a study of immune evolution from preneoplasia to lung adenocarcinoma (dated by TCRdb to about 2021). With respect to the entire study: HLA loss of heterozygosity was found in approximately 7% of AIS, roughly 16% of MIA and 30% to 40% of ADC lesions, and in no AAH lesions. The sample size was set by how many specimens were available, not by a prior power calculation. Whole exome sequencing and methylation data from the same cohort of nodules were integrated with the immune data. The study used immune gene expression, TCR sequencing and multiplex immunofluorescence to profile the immune contexture of lung adenocarcinoma precursors and invasive adenocarcinoma. It was reported in the study that approximately 100 samples were used for TCR sequencing. TCR sequencing data were obtained from 51 patients. The overall cohort was made up of over 40 patients with pulmonary nodules who had surgical resection. POLYSOLVER was used to infer Class I HLA alleles from exome data, and LOHHLA was used to detect allele-specific HLA loss. Resected precursor lesions (AAH, AIS, MIA) and invasive adenocarcinomas were compared against paired morphologically normal lung tissue. Here is what the overall study found, with its caveats: Findings were based on association rather than direct causation; larger cohorts with long-term follow-up and longitudinal biopsies were deemed needed. KRAS-mutant nodules showed the highest T cell clonality compared with EGFR-mutant or double wild-type lesions. Clonality was highest in normal lung, while later-stage lesions appeared to show lower clonality but higher T cell density and diversity. Because all patients were from Japan and China, applicability to Western populations was uncertain. The highest top T cell clone frequencies were observed in normal lung, and a progressive decrease in top T cell clone frequencies appeared to occur from AAH through AIS, MIA and invasive adenocarcinoma.

Patients underwent resection in Japan or China between about 2013 and 2017. Two lung cancer pathologists independently reviewed H&E slides to confirm the histologic diagnosis of every case. For nucleic acid extraction, premalignant or tumor cells were enriched by macro-dissection following pathologic assessment. The AllPrep DNA/RNA FFPE Kit was used to isolate DNA from FFPE tissue. TCR beta CDR3 regions were sequenced from DNA using the immunoSEQ hsTCRbeta Kit. As for the authors' bioinformatics: The ImmunoSEQ Analyzer was used to analyse the TCR sequencing data. T cell clonality was defined as 1 minus Pielou's evenness, as computed on productive rearrangements. To measure T cell diversity, the inverse Simpson index was applied to productive templates. T cell density was defined as TCR beta template counts normalized to usable DNA, with usable DNA estimated by amplification and sequencing of housekeeping genes. TCR metrics were compared across histologic stages using two-sided Kruskal-Wallis tests. TCRdb carries this immuneACCESS record with in-frame sequences only. Its versions omit some clonotypes, under half of them owing to an unresolved V gene in the studies checked, with the rest unexplained. That table supplies the V and J calls and clone size; D and trimming were determined from the DNA. Present in this sample are around 15,000 clones, 65% to 90% of which were seen just once. The top ten hold 2.5% to 3% of the sample.

For this chain, trimming is 6 bases at the V end and 11 bases at the J end, and the number of junction bases without a gene match is 16. The CDR3 spans 15 residues, from the cysteine through the phenylalanine. CDR3 DNA only is kept here, 45 bases in frame from base 1. CDR1 MNHEY and CDR2 SVGAGI are derived from the germline V gene. About this clone itself: Its antigen is currently not known. Base qualities are missing; no much larger clone stands one base away.

The sequenced sample was FFPE invasive lung adenocarcinoma tissue. Interpreted using the paper, the cell subset or site label stands for: frankly invasive lung adenocarcinoma (ADC). The chain joins TRBV6-5 to TRBJ1-1; 9 nucleotides in the junction match TRBD1. The TCR sequence derives from a person aged 65 to 85 with invasive lung adenocarcinoma. The DNA reads as follows: TGTGCCAGCAGCCGGGACAGGGAGAGCGCGAATGGGGCTTTCTTT. Its translation reads: CASSRDRESANGAFF.